This TCR beta chain was captured by sequencing in a study of technical replicates of blood from several donors. The germline gives CDR1 SGDLS, CDR2 YYNGEE. The CDR3 extends over 12 amino acids. V was clipped by 4 bases and J by 4 bases; unmatched bases: 2. Profiled with immunoSEQ multiplex PCR; TCRdb holds only in-frame clones, not every one. The table has 81,000 or so clones, about 96% seen once. The J gene is TRBJ2-7, the V gene TRBV9; 7 positions agree with TRBD1. The receptor comes from a human donor in good health. Sequenced input: T cells isolated from PBMCs. DNA for the CDR3: TGTGCCAGCAGCTCAGGGGGATACGAGCAGTACTTC. It encodes CASSSGGYEQYF.